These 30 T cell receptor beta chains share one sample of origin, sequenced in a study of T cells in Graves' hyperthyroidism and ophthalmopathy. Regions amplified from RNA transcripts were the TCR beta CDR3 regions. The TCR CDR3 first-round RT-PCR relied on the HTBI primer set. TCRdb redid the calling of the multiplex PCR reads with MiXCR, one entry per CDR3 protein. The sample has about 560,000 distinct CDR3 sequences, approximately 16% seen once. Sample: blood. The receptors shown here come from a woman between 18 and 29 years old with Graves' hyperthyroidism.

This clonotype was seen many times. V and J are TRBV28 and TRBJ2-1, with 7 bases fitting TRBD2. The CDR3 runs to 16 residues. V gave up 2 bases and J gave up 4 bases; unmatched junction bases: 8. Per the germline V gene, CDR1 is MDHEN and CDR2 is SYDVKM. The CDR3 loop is CASSLKGLADYNEQFF. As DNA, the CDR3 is TGTGCCAGCAGTTTAAAAGGGCTAGCGGATTACAATGAGCAGTTCTTC.

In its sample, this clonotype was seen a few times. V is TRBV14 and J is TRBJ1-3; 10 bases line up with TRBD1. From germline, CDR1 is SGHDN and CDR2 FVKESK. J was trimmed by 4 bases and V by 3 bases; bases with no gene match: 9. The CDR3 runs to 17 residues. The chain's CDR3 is CASSQLGTGVYGNTIYF. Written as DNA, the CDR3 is TGTGCCAGCAGCCAGTTGGGGACAGGGGTCTACGGAAACACCATATATTTT.

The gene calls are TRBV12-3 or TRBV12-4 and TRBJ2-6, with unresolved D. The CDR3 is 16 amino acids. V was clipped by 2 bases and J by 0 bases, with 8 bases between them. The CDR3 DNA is TGTGCCAGCAGTTTATCCGCCGGCTCTGGGGCCAACGTCCTGACTTTC. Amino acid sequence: CASSLSAGSGANVLTF.

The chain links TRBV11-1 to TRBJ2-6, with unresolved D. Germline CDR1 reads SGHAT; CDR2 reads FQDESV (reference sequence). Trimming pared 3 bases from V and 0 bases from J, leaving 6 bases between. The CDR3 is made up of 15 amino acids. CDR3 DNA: TGTGCCAGCAGCTTTTTGACCTCTGGGGCCAACGTCCTGACTTTC. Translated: CASSFLTSGANVLTF.

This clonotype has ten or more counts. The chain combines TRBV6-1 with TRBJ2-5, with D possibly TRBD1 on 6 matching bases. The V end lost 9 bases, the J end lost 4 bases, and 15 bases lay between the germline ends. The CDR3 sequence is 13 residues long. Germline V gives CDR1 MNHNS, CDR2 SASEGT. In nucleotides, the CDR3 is TGTGCCAGTAGAACAGGGAATAGAGAGACCCAGTACTTC. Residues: CASRTGNRETQYF.

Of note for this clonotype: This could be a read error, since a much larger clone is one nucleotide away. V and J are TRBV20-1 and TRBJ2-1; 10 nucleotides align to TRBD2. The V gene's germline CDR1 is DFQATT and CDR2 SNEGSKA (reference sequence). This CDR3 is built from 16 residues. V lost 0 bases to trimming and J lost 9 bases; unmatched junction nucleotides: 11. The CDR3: CSARDIEREGRGEQFF. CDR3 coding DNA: TGCAGTGCTAGAGATATAGAGCGGGAGGGCCGAGGTGAGCAGTTCTTC.

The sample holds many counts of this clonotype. CDR3 amino acids: CASSQAFLGQETQYF. The CDR3 DNA reads as TGTGCCAGCAGCCAAGCTTTTCTCGGACAAGAGACCCAGTACTTC. The chain uses TRBV3-1 and TRBJ2-5; D unresolved. The ends were cut back, 1 base at V and 2 bases at J, with 11 bases in the middle. This CDR3 comprises 15 residues. Germline V gene lookup returns CDR1 LGHDT and CDR2 YNNKEL (reference sequence).

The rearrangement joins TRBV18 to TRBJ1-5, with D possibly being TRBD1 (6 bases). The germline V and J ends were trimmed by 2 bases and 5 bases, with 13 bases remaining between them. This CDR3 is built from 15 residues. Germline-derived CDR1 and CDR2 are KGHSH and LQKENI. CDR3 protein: CASSPGGQRDQPQHF. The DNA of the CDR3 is TGTGCCAGCTCACCAGGGGGGCAGAGGGATCAGCCCCAGCATTTT.

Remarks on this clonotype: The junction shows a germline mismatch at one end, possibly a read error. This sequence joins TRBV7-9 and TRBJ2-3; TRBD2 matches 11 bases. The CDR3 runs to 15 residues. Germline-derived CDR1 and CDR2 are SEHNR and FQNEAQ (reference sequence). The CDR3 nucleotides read TGTGCCAGCAGATTAGCGGGAGGGCCGGCAGATACGCAGTATTTT. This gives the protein CASRLAGGPADTQYF.

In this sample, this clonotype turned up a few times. The CDR3 nucleotides read TGTGCCAGCAGCTTGGGCGTCGGCCAGGTCTACGAGCAGTACTTC. Protein: CASSLGVGQVYEQYF. This chain joins TRBV11-2 and TRBJ2-7; D remains ambiguous. V lost 3 bases to trimming and J lost 3 bases, with 15 bases between them. The germline gives CDR1 SGHAT, CDR2 FQNNGV. This CDR3 contains 15 residues.

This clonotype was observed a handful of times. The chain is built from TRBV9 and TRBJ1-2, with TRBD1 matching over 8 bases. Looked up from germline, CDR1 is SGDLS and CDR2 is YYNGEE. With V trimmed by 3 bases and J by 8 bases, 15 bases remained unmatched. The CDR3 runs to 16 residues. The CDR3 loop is CASSALRAGQVFGYTF. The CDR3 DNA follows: TGTGCCAGCAGCGCACTTCGAGCGGGACAGGTTTTCGGCTACACCTTC.

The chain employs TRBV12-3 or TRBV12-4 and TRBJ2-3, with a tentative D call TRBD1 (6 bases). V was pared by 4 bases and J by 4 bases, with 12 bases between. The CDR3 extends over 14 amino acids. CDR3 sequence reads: CASSSDSVADTQYF. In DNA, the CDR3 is TGTGCCAGCAGTTCGGACAGTGTTGCAGATACGCAGTATTTT.

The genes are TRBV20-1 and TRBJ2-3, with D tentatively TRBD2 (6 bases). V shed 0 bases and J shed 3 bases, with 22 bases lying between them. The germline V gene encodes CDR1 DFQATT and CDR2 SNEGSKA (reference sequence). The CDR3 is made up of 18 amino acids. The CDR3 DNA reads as TGCAGTGCTAGAGATGGGACGGGAGAAGTCGGAGGGACAGATACGCAGTATTTT. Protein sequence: CSARDGTGEVGGTDTQYF.

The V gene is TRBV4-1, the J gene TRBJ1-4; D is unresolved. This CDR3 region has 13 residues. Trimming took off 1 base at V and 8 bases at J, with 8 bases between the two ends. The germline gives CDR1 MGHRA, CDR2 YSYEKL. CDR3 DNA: TGCGCCAGCAGCCAAGGAGAGGGCGAAAAACTGTTTTTT. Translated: CASSQGEGEKLFF.

Written as DNA, the CDR3 is TGCGCCAGCAGCTACCCTACTAGCGGGGGATACAATGAGCAGTTCTTC. It encodes CASSYPTSGGYNEQFF. The chain recombines TRBV5-1 with TRBJ2-1; TRBD2 matches 11 bases. With 3 bases clipped from V and 4 bases from J, the junction kept 6 bases outside the gene matches. The CDR3 consists of 16 residues. CDR1 is SGHRS, CDR2 YFSETQ, per germline.

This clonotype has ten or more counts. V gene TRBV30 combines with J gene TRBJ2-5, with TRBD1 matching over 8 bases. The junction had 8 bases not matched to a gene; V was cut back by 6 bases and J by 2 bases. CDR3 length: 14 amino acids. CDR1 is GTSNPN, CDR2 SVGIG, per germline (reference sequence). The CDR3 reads CACDVDRAQETQYF. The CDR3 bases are TGTGCCTGCGACGTGGACAGGGCACAAGAGACCCAGTACTTC.

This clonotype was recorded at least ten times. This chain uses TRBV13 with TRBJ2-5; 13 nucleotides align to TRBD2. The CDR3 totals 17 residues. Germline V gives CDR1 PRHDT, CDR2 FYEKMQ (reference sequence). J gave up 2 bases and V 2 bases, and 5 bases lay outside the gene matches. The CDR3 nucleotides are TGTGCCAGCAGCTTACATCGGACTAGCGGGGGTCAAGAGACCCAGTACTTC. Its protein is CASSLHRTSGGQETQYF.

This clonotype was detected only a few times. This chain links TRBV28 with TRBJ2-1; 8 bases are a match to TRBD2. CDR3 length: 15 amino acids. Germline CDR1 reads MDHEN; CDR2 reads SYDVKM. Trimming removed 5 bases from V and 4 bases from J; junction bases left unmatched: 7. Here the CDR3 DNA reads TGTGCCAGCAGTATTTTAGCGGGAACTTACAATGAGCAGTTCTTC. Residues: CASSILAGTYNEQFF.

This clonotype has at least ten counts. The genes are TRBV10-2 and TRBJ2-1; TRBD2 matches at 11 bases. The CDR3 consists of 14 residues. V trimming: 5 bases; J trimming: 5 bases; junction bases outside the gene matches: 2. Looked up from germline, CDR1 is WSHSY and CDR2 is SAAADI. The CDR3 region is CASSPSGGHNEQFF. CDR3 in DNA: TGCGCCAGCAGTCCTAGCGGGGGGCACAATGAGCAGTTCTTC.

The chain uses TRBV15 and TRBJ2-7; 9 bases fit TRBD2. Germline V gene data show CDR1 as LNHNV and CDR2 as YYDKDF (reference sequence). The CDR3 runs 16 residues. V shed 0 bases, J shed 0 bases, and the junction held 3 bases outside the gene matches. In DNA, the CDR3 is TGTGCCACCAGCAGAGACCTAGCGGGGAGCTCCTACGAGCAGTACTTC. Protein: CATSRDLAGSSYEQYF.

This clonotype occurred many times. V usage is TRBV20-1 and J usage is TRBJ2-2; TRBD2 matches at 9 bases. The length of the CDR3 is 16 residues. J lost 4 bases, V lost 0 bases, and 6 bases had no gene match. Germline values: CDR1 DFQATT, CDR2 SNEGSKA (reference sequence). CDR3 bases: TGCAGTGCTAGAGATTTTGGTAGCGGGGGCACCGGGGAGCTGTTTTTT. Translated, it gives CSARDFGSGGTGELFF.

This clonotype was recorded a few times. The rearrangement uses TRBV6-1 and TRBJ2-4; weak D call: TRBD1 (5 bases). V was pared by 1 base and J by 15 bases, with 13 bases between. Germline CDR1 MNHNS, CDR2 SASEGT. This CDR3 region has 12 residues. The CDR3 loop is CASSEEGPWGYF. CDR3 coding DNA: TGTGCCAGCAGTGAAGAGGGGCCCTGGGGGTACTTC.

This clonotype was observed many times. CDR3 in DNA: TGTGCCAGCAGTTTTGCCCCCAGGACAGGGACCCTCTTTCTCAACGAGCAGTACTTC. This encodes CASSFAPRTGTLFLNEQYF. The chain combines TRBV6-1 with TRBJ2-7; 8 positions agree with TRBD1. Germline CDR1 and CDR2: MNHNS and SASEGT. This CDR3 spans 19 amino acids. Trimming removed 5 bases from V and 5 bases from J; junction bases left unmatched: 23.

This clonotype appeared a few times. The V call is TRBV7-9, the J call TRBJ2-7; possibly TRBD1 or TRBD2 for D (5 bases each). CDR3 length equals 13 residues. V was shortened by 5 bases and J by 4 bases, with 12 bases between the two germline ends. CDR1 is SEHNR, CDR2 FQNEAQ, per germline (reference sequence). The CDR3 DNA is TGTGCCAGCAGCGGGACCGACCTATACGAGCAGTACTTC. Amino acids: CASSGTDLYEQYF.

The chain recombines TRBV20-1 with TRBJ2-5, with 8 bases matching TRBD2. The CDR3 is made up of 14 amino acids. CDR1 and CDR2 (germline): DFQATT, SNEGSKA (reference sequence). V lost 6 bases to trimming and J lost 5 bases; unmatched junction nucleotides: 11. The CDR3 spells CSAETSGGLETQYF. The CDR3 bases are TGCAGTGCAGAAACTAGCGGAGGGCTGGAGACCCAGTACTTC.

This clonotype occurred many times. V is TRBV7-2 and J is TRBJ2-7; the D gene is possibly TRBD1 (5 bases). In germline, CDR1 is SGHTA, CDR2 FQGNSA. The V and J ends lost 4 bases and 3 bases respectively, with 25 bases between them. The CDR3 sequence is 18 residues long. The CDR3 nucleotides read TGTGCCAGCAGCTATGGCCCTGGGGATAGCAGGGCGGTCTACGAGCAGTACTTC. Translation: CASSYGPGDSRAVYEQYF.

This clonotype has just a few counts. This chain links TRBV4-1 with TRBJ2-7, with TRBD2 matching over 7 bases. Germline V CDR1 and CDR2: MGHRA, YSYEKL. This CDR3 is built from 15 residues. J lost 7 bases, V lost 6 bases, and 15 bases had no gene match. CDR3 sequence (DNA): TGCGCCAGCAGTCATCGGGAGGCCCCCGAAAAGGAGCAGTACTTC. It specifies CASSHREAPEKEQYF.

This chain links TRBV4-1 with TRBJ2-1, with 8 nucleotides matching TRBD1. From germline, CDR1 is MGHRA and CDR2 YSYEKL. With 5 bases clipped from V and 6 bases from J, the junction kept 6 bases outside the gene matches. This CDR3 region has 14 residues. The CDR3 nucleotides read TGCGCCAGCAGCTGGGACAGGAGAGGCAATGAGCAGTTCTTC. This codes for CASSWDRRGNEQFF.

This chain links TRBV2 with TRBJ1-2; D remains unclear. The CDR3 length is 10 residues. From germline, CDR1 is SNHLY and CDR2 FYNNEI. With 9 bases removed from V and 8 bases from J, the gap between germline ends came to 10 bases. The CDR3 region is CASTFPGYTF. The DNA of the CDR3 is TGTGCCAGTACGTTCCCCGGCTACACCTTC. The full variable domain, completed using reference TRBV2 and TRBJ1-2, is EPEVTQTPSHQVTQMGQEVILRCVPISNHLYFYWYRQILGQKVEFLVSFYNNEISEKSEIFDDQFSVERPDGSNFTLKIRSTKLEDSAMYFCASTFPGYTFGSGTRLTVV.

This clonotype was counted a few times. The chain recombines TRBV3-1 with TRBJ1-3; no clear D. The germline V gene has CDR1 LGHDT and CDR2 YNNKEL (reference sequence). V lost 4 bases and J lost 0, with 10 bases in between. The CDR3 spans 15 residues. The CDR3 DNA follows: TGTGCCAGCAGCCCCCCTCGGCACTCTGGAAACACCATATATTTT. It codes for CASSPPRHSGNTIYF.